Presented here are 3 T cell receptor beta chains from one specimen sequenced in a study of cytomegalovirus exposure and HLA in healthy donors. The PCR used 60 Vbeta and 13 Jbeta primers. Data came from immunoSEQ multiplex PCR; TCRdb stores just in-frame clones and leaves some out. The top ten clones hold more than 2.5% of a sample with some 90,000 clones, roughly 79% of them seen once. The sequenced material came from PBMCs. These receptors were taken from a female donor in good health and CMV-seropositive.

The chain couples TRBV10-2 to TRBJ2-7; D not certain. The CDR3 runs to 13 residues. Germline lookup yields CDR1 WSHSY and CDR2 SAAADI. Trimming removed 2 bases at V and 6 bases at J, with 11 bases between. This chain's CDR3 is CASSETEMGEQYF. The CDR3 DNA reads TGCGCCAGCAGTGAGACAGAGATGGGCGAGCAGTACTTC.

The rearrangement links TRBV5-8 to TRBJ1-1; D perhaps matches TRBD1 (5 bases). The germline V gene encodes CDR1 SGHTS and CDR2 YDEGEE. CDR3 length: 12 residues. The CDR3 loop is CAVGRGGREAFF. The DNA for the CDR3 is TGTGCAGTCGGGCGGGGGGGACGCGAAGCTTTCTTT.

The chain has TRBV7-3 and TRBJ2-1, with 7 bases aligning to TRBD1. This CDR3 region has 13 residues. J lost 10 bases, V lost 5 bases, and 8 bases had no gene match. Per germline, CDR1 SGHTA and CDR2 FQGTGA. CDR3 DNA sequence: TGTGCCAGCAGCCTCCTAGGGGGCGGCGAGCAGTTCTTC. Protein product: CASSLLGGGEQFF.